The rows below give T cell receptor beta chains drawn from one sample of a study of neoadjuvant anti-PD-1 for oral cavity cancer. Generated by immunoSEQ multiplex PCR, the TCRdb table keeps only in-frame clones and is missing some. The sample holds about 6,700 clones, 70% to 80% seen once. The input for sequencing was PBMCs, taken before nivolumab (anti-PD-1) treatment. The source is a person between 40 and 85 years old with oral cavity squamous cell carcinoma. The CDR3 runs from the conserved cysteine through the conserved F or W.

CDR3: CASRRDPNSPLHF
V: TRBV6-5
J: TRBJ1-6

CDR3: CASSHKTGGRFLASNEKLFF
V: TRBV4-1
J: TRBJ1-4

CDR3: CASSLGAGPVTEAFF
V: TRBV5-8
J: TRBJ1-1

CDR3: CATSRDSGWGTQYF
V: TRBV15
J: TRBJ2-5

CDR3: CAWTSGFTDTQYF
V: TRBV30
J: TRBJ2-3

CDR3: CASSSRWTGGYEQYF
V: TRBV6-1
J: TRBJ2-7

CDR3: CASGLGTPWTRLRTDTIYF
V: TRBV12-5
J: TRBJ1-3

CDR3: CASSPSRDTLYEQYF
V: TRBV7-9
J: TRBJ2-7

CDR3: CATSGNRYTQYF
V: TRBV15
J: TRBJ2-3

CDR3: CASSSYRGMLAPHF
V: TRBV5-6
J: TRBJ1-5

CDR3: CAWGGIETQYF
V: TRBV30
J: TRBJ2-5

CDR3: CASSQGGRLRGASDTQYF
V: TRBV4-3
J: TRBJ2-3

CDR3: CASSLFQGQGWQPQHF
V: TRBV7-2
J: TRBJ1-5

CDR3: CASSLAGRADTQYF
V: TRBV5-6
J: TRBJ2-3

CDR3: CASSYSRGSTEAFF
V: TRBV6-5
J: TRBJ1-1

CDR3: CASSLATSGVSTDTQYF
V: TRBV7-6
J: TRBJ2-3

CDR3: CASSSPQRRGDYNEQFF
V: TRBV27
J: TRBJ2-1

CDR3: CASSSGLIVAKNIQYF
V: TRBV5-1
J: TRBJ2-4

CDR3: CASSLVGSVRVSTDTQYF
V: TRBV7-2
J: TRBJ2-3

CDR3: CASTQTNPSRRQGGFFMSTDTQYF
V: TRBV4-2
J: TRBJ2-3

CDR3: CASSMMQGYEQYF
V: TRBV19
J: TRBJ2-7

CDR3: CASSLPPTDSGNTIYF
V: TRBV7-2
J: TRBJ1-3

CDR3: CASSLGSARRFHTDTQYF
V: TRBV7-9
J: TRBJ2-3

CDR3: CASSLEARGYDGYTF
V: TRBV5-1
J: TRBJ1-2

CDR3: CATSRGTSNYGYTF
V: TRBV15
J: TRBJ1-2

CDR3: CASRTDSYRSSEAFF
V: TRBV19
J: TRBJ1-1

CDR3: CAWSLGVDGYTF
V: TRBV30
J: TRBJ1-2

CDR3: CASSLVPSGGANEQFF
V: TRBV7-2
J: TRBJ2-1

CDR3: CASSGGLAGSSYEQYF
V: TRBV9
J: TRBJ2-7

CDR3: CASSSRGINYGYTF
V: TRBV7-2
J: TRBJ1-2

CDR3: CASSVDSGGSYEQYF
V: TRBV9
J: TRBJ2-7

CDR3: CASSQGQVNTEAFF
V: TRBV4-1
J: TRBJ1-1

CDR3: CASSFLTGEKNTEAFF
V: TRBV5-1
J: TRBJ1-1

CDR3: CASSLSGSAVGNTIYF
V: TRBV7-2
J: TRBJ1-3

CDR3: CASSQGGAGEKLFF
V: TRBV14
J: TRBJ1-4

CDR3: CATKRGGLMNTEAFF
V: TRBV7-2
J: TRBJ1-1

CDR3: CASSVPGRSSEDTQYF
V: TRBV5-4
J: TRBJ2-3

CDR3: CASSAGLAGAETQYF
V: TRBV5-8
J: TRBJ2-5